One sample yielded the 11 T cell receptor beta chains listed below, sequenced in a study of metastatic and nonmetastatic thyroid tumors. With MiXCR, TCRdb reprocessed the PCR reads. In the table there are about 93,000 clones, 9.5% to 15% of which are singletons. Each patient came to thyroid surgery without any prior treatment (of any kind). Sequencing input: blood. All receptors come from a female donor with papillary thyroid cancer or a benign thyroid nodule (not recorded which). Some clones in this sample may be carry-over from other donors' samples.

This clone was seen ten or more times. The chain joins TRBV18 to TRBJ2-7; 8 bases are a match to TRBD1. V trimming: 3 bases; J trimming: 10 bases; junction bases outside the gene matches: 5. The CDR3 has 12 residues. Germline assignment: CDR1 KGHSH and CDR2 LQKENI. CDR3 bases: TGTGCCAGCTCACCGGACAGGGAGGTTCAGTACTTC. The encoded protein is CASSPDREVQYF.

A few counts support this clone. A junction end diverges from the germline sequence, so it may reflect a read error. The DNA for the CDR3 is TGTGCCAGCAGCGACTGGACAGGCGATCGCTCTGTAAACACCATATATTTT. This gives the protein CASSDWTGDRSVNTIYF. This chain uses TRBV28 with TRBJ1-3; 7 nucleotides line up with TRBD1. Germline CDR1 and CDR2: MDHEN and SYDVKM. The CDR3 is made up of 17 amino acids.

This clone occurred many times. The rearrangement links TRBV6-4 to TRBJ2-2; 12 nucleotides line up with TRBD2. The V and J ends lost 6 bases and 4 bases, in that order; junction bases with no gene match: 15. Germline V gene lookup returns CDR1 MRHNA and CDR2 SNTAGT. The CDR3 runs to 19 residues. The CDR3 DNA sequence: TGTGCCAGCAGGCCGACTAGCGGGAGTTCCAGTGTAATCACCGGGGAGCTGTTTTTT. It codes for CASRPTSGSSSVITGELFF.

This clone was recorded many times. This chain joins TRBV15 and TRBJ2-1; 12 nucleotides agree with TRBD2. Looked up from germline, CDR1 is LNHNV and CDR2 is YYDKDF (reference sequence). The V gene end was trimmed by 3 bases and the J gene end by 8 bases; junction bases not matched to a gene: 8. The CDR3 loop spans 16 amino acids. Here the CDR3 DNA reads TGTGCCACCAGCAGCGGTCTAGCGGGAGGGAGCGATGAGCAGTTCTTC. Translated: CATSSGLAGGSDEQFF.

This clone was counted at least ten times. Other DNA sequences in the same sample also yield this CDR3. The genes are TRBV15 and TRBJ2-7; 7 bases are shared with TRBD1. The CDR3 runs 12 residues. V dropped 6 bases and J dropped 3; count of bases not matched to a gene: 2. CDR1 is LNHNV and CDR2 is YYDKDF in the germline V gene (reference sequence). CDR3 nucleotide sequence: TGTGCCACCAGTAGGGACAGCTACGAGCAGTACTTC. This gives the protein CATSRDSYEQYF.

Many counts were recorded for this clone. The CDR3 is CSARGGFDGEQFF. CDR3 coding DNA: TGCAGCGCCAGGGGTGGGTTCGACGGTGAGCAGTTCTTC. The genes are TRBV29-1 and TRBJ2-1, with D maybe TRBD1 (6 bases). Germline V gene lookup returns CDR1 SQVTM and CDR2 ANQGSEA. The CDR3 totals 13 residues. V lost 7 bases and J lost 9, with 19 bases in between.

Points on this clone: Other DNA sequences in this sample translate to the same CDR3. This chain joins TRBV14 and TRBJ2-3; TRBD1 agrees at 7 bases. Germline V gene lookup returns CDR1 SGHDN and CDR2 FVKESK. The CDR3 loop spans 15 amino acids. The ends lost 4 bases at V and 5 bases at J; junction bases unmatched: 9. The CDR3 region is CASSPRTGVGDTQYF. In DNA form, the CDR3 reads TGTGCCAGCAGCCCGCGGACAGGCGTGGGAGATACGCAGTATTTT. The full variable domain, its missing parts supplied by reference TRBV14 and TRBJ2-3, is EAGVTQFPSHSVIEKGQTVTLRCDPISGHDNLYWYRRVMGKEIKFLLHFVKESKQDESGMPNNRFLAERTGGTYSTLKVQPAELEDSGVYFCASSPRTGVGDTQYFGPGTRLTVL.

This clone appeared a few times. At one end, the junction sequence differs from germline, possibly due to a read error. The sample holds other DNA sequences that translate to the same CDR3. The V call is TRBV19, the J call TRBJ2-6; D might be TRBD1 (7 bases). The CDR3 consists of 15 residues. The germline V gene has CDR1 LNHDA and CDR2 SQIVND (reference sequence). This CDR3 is CASRRRGAGANVLTF. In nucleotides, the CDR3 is TGCGCCAGTAGGCGCAGGGGGGCCGGAGCCAACGTCCTGACTTTC.

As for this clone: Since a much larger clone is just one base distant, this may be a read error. In DNA, the CDR3 is TGCAGCGTTCTACAGGGGAATGTCTACACCTTC. Residues: CSVLQGNVYTF. This chain links TRBV29-1 with TRBJ1-2; 7 nucleotides line up with TRBD1. The CDR3 totals 11 residues. The ends lost 5 bases at V and 10 bases at J; junction bases unmatched: 7. The germline V gene encodes CDR1 SQVTM and CDR2 ANQGSEA. Filled out from reference TRBV29-1 and TRBJ1-2, the complete variable domain reads SAVISQKPSRDICQRGTSLTIQCQVDSQVTMMFWYRQQPGQSLTLIATANQGSEATYESGFVIDKFPISRPNLTFSTLTVSNMSPEDSSIYLCSVLQGNVYTFGSGTRLTVV.

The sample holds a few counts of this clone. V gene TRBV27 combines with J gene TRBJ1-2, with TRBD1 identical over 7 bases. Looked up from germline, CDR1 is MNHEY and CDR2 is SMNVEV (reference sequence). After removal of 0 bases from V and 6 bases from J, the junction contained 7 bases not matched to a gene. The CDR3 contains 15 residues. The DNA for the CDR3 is TGTGCCAGCAGTTTATCGTCCGGCCAGGGGGATGGCTACACCTTC. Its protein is CASSLSSGQGDGYTF.

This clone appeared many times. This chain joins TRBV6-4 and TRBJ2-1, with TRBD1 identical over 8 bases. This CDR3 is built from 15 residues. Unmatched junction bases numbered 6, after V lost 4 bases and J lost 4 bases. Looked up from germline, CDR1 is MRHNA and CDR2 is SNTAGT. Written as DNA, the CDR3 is TGTGCCAGCAGTGGGGGGGACAGGCGATACAATGAGCAGTTCTTC. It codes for CASSGGDRRYNEQFF.